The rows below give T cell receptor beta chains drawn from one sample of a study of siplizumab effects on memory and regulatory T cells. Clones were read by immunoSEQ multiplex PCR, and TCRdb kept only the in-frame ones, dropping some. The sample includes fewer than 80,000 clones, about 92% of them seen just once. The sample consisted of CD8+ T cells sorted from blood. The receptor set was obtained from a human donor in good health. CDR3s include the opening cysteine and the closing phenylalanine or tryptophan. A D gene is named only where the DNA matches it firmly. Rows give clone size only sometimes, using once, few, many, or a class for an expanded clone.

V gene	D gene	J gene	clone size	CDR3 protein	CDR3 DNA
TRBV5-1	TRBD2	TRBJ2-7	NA	CASSLAQGGSYEQYF	TGCGCCAGCAGCTTGGCCCAGGGAGGGTCCTACGAGCAGTACTTC
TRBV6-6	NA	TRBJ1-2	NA	CASRAYYGYTF	TGTGCCAGCAGGGCATACTATGGCTACACCTTC
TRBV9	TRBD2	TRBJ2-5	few	CASSVTTSVGETQYF	TGTGCCAGCAGCGTCACGACTAGCGTGGGGGAGACCCAGTACTTC
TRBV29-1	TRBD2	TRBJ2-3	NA	CSVLAGNPLWDTQYF	TGCAGCGTTTTAGCGGGGAACCCTCTTTGGGATACGCAGTATTTT
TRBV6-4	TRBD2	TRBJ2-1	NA	CASSSSGGEYNEQFF	TGTGCCAGCAGCTCTAGCGGGGGCGAATACAATGAGCAGTTCTTC
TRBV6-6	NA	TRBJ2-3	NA	CASSYSMADTQYF	TGTGCCAGCAGTTACTCGATGGCAGATACGCAGTATTTT
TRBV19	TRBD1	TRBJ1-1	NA	CASSIFSGTGTEAFF	TGTGCCAGTAGTATTTTTTCGGGGACAGGGACTGAAGCTTTCTTT
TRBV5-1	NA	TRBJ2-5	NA	CASSLETGSQETQYF	TGCGCCAGCAGCTTGGAGACAGGCTCCCAAGAGACCCAGTACTTC
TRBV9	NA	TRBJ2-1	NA	CASSVSNEQFF	TGTGCCAGCAGCGTGTCAAATGAGCAGTTCTTC
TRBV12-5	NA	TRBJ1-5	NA	CASGHPLDTNQPQHF	TGTGCTAGTGGCCACCCCCTTGACACGAATCAGCCCCAGCATTTT
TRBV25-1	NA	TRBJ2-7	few	CASSESARMAYEQYF	TGTGCCAGCAGTGAATCGGCCCGCATGGCCTACGAGCAGTACTTC
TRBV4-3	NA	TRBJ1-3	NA	CASSHLLGDSGNTIYF	TGCGCCAGCAGCCACTTGTTGGGGGACTCTGGAAACACCATATATTTT
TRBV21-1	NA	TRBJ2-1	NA	CASSRVGSYNEQFF	TGTGCCAGCAGCAGGGTAGGCTCCTACAATGAGCAGTTCTTC
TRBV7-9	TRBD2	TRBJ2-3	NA	CASRASGGLTDTQYF	TGTGCCAGCAGAGCCAGCGGGGGGTTAACAGATACGCAGTATTTT
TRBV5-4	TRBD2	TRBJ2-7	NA	CASSLGPPSGTYEQYF	TGTGCCAGCAGCTTGGGCCCGCCTAGCGGAACCTACGAGCAGTACTTC
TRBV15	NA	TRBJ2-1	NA	CATRDDSNEQFF	TGTGCCACCAGAGACGACAGTAATGAGCAGTTCTTC
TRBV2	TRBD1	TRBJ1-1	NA	CASSEDLDRVMNTEAFF	TGTGCCAGCAGTGAAGATCTAGACAGGGTTATGAACACTGAAGCTTTCTTT
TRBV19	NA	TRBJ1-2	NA	CASTGQRPYGYTF	TGTGCCAGTACGGGGCAGAGGCCCTATGGCTACACCTTC
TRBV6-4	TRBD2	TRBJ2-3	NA	CASSESGGASDTQYF	TGTGCCAGCAGTGAGAGCGGGGGGGCATCAGATACGCAGTATTTT
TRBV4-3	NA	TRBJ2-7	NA	CASSQVAEVPSYEQYF	TGCGCCAGCAGCCAGGTCGCAGAGGTACCCTCCTACGAGCAGTACTTC
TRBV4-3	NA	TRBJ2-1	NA	CASSHRGPNEQFF	TGCGCCAGCAGCCACAGGGGTCCCAATGAGCAGTTCTTC
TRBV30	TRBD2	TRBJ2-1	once	CAWTGVGLADYNEQFF	TGTGCCTGGACGGGGGTAGGACTAGCGGATTACAATGAGCAGTTCTTC
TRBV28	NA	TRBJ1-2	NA	CASSPGGGYTF	TGTGCCAGCAGTCCCGGGGGGGGCTACACCTTC
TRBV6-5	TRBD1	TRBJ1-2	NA	CASSYGQGFRYGYTF	TGTGCCAGCAGTTACGGACAGGGATTTCGCTATGGCTACACCTTC
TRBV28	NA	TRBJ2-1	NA	CASQYNEQFF	TGTGCCAGCCAATACAATGAGCAGTTCTTC
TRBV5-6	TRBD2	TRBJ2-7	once	CASSSGLATYEQYF	TGTGCCAGCAGCTCGGGACTAGCGACCTACGAGCAGTACTTC
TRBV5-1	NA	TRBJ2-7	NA	CASSLDRVPYEQYF	TGCGCCAGCAGCTTGGACAGGGTGCCCTACGAGCAGTACTTC
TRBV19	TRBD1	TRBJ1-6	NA	CATAWTGANSPLHF	TGTGCCACCGCCTGGACAGGGGCAAATTCACCCCTCCACTTT
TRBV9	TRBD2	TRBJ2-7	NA	CASSVALAGGTYEQYF	TGTGCCAGCAGCGTAGCTCTAGCGGGGGGGACCTACGAGCAGTACTTC
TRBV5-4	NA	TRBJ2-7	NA	CASSLGHSYEQYF	TGTGCCAGCAGTTTAGGACACTCCTACGAGCAGTACTTC
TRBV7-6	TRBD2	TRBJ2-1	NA	CASSSLQAGVWNEQFF	TGTGCCAGCAGCTCCCTACAAGCGGGGGTTTGGAATGAGCAGTTCTTC
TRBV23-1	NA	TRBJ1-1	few	CASKPRGTNTEAFF	TGCGCCAGCAAACCAAGAGGGACAAACACTGAAGCTTTCTTT
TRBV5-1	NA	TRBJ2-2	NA	CASSPDGTGELFF	TGCGCCAGCAGCCCGGACGGTACCGGGGAGCTGTTTTTT
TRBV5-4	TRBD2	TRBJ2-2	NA	CASSSGASGGENTGELFF	TGTGCCAGCAGCTCCGGGGCTAGCGGGGGGGAGAACACCGGGGAGCTGTTTTTT
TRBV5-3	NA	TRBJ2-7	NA	CASGRAVYEQYF	TGTGCCAGCGGCCGGGCAGTCTACGAGCAGTACTTC
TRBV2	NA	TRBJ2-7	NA	CASMADEQYF	TGTGCCAGCATGGCGGACGAGCAGTACTTC
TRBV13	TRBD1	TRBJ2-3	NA	CASSQPTGTVFSTDTQYF	TGTGCCAGCAGCCAGCCCACCGGGACAGTTTTTAGCACAGATACGCAGTATTTT
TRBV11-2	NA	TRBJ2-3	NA	CASSPLGGHRTDTQYF	TGTGCCAGCAGCCCACTAGGGGGGCACCGCACAGATACGCAGTATTTT
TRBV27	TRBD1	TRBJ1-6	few	CASRGQGASPLHF	TGTGCCAGCAGGGGACAGGGGGCTTCACCCCTCCACTTT
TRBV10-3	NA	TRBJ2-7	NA	CAISDRAEQYF	TGTGCCATCAGTGACAGGGCCGAGCAGTACTTC
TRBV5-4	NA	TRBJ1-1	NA	CASSLGYTEAFF	TGTGCCAGCAGCTTGGGGTACACTGAAGCTTTCTTT
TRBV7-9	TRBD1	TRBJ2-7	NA	CASSLGGTGRYEQYF	TGTGCCAGCAGCTTAGGGGGGACAGGGCGATACGAGCAGTACTTC
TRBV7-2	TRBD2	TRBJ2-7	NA	CASSSTSGASYEQYF	TGTGCCAGCAGCTCCACTAGCGGGGCCTCCTACGAGCAGTACTTC
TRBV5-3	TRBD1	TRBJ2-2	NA	CARRIQQGVKNTGELFF	TGTGCCAGAAGGATACAACAGGGGGTAAAGAACACCGGGGAGCTGTTTTTT
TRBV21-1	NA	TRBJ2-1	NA	CASSKPVGSYNEQFF	TGTGCCAGCAGCAAGCCGGTGGGGTCCTACAATGAGCAGTTCTTC
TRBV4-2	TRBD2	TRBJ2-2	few	CASSQDGIAGGPAGELFF	TGTGCCAGCAGCCAAGATGGAATAGCGGGGGGGCCCGCCGGGGAGCTGTTTTTT
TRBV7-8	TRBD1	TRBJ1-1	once	CASSGRDRVYTEAFF	TGTGCCAGCAGCGGTAGGGACAGGGTGTATACTGAAGCTTTCTTT
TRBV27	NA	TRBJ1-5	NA	CASSLGGYNQPQHF	TGTGCCAGCAGTTTAGGGGGGTACAATCAGCCCCAGCATTTT